The T cell receptor beta chain under discussion was sequenced for a study of blood T cell repertoires in COVID-19. The data were produced by immunoSEQ multiplex PCR, yet TCRdb's version contains in-frame clones alone and is incomplete. The profile shows 180,000 or so clones, approximately 86% of them singletons. There are a few counts of this clone. The CDR3 spans 13 residues. Trimming removed 0 bases from V and 1 base from J, with 3 bases in between. CDR1 and CDR2 from the germline V gene are SGHDN and FVKESK. Sequencing was done on a sample of peripheral blood. The chain combines TRBV14 with TRBJ1-1, with D unclear. The sequence was obtained from a man in his sixties who had recovered from COVID-19. The CDR3 spells CASSQDRNTEAFF. The CDR3 region has the DNA TGTGCCAGCAGCCAAGATAGGAACACTGAAGCTTTCTTT. The full variable domain, in which reference TRBV14 and TRBJ1-1 provide the parts outside the CDR3, is EAGVTQFPSHSVIEKGQTVTLRCDPISGHDNLYWYRRVMGKEIKFLLHFVKESKQDESGMPNNRFLAERTGGTYSTLKVQPAELEDSGVYFCASSQDRNTEAFFGQGTRLTVV.